Shown below are 27 T cell receptor beta chains from a single sample sequenced in a study of blood T cell repertoires in COVID-19. Profiled with immunoSEQ multiplex PCR; TCRdb holds only in-frame clones, not every one. The table has roughly 280,000 clones, 70% to 90% seen once. The specimen was peripheral blood. Source of these receptors: a woman in her sixties or seventies with acute or convalescent COVID-19.

This chain uses TRBV3-1 (or the pseudogene TRBV3-2) with TRBJ1-3, with D unclear. Trimming cost V 1 base and J 3 bases, with 16 bases left between them. CDR3 length equals 17 residues. Germline values: CDR1 LGHDT, CDR2 YNNKEL (reference sequence). CDR3 protein: CASSQVSSRLIGNTIYF. As DNA, the CDR3 is TGTGCCAGCAGCCAAGTTAGTTCCAGGCTAATTGGAAACACCATATATTTT.

This chain uses TRBV7-9 with TRBJ1-4, with a weak D call TRBD1 (5 bases). The CDR3 sequence is 16 residues long. From germline, CDR1 is SEHNR and CDR2 FQNEAQ (reference sequence). With 1 base removed from V and 3 bases from J, the gap between germline ends came to 12 bases. The CDR3 DNA reads TGTGCCAGCAGCTTAGTTTCAGGGTCGGCTAATGAAAAACTGTTTTTT. This translates into CASSLVSGSANEKLFF.

This chain uses TRBV1 with TRBJ1-1. TRBV1 is flagged as a pseudogene. CDR3 length: 18 residues. The CDR3 DNA sequence: TGCACCAGCAGCCAGAAATCGCCACGGTGGGAGGTGAACACTGAAGCTTTCTTT. Translating it yields CTSSQKSPRWEVNTEAFF.

The rearrangement uses TRBV18 and TRBJ2-1; TRBD2 is a possible D gene (5 bases). V lost 1 base to trimming and J lost 6 bases, with 16 bases between them. This CDR3 is built from 16 residues. The germline V gene has CDR1 KGHSH and CDR2 LQKENI. The CDR3 DNA follows: TGTGCCAGCTCACCACTATCCGAGGCGGGTCGCAATGAGCAGTTCTTC. Translation gives CASSPLSEAGRNEQFF.

J is TRBJ2-1 and V is TRBV10-3; the match to TRBD2 covers 10 bases. CDR3 length: 18 amino acids. V dropped 1 base and J dropped 3; count of bases not matched to a gene: 9. Germline values: CDR1 ENHRY, CDR2 SYGVKD. CDR3 amino acids: CAISEWASGGHSYNEQFF. The DNA of the CDR3 is TGTGCCATCAGTGAGTGGGCTAGCGGGGGCCATAGCTACAATGAGCAGTTCTTC.

The chain carries TRBV2 and TRBJ2-2, with TRBD2 matching 12 bases. Germline CDR1 and CDR2: SNHLY and FYNNEI. The CDR3 loop spans 14 amino acids. V lost 6 bases and J lost 6; bases outside the gene matches: 2. The CDR3, as DNA: TGTGCCAGCAGGCGACTAGCGGGGGCCGGGGAGCTGTTTTTT. Translating gives CASRRLAGAGELFF.

This clone appeared a single time. This chain connects TRBV9 to TRBJ2-1; TRBD1 matches at 9 bases. V gave up 7 bases and J gave up 8 bases; unmatched junction bases: 10. Germline lookup yields CDR1 SGDLS and CDR2 YYNGEE. This CDR3 region has 14 residues. The CDR3 sequence is CASLNRGRFHEQFF. The CDR3 DNA follows: TGTGCCAGCTTAAACAGGGGGCGCTTCCATGAGCAGTTCTTC.

The rearrangement links TRBV3-1 (or the pseudogene TRBV3-2) to TRBJ2-2, with a tentative D call TRBD2 (5 bases). The V end lost 4 bases, the J end lost 1 base, and 10 bases lay between the germline ends. This CDR3 spans 15 amino acids. CDR1 LGHDT and CDR2 YNNKEL come from the germline V gene (reference sequence). Written as DNA, the CDR3 is TGTGCCAGCAGCCTAAGTGGGAGGAACACCGGGGAGCTGTTTTTT. Amino acid sequence: CASSLSGRNTGELFF.

V and J are TRBV6-5 and TRBJ1-1; D ambiguous. V lost 6 bases and J 7 bases, leaving 9 bases between the germline ends. This CDR3 has 11 amino acids. Germline lookup yields CDR1 MNHEY and CDR2 SVGAGI. DNA for the CDR3: TGTGCCAGCAGCGAGGTAGTTGAAGCTTTCTTT. Residues: CASSEVVEAFF.

The V gene is TRBV13, the J gene TRBJ2-1; 7 nucleotides line up with TRBD1. V gave up 0 bases and J gave up 0 bases; unmatched junction bases: 2. CDR3 length: 16 amino acids. The V gene's germline CDR1 is PRHDT and CDR2 FYEKMQ (reference sequence). In DNA form, the CDR3 reads TGTGCCAGCAGCTTAGGGACAGGGAGCTCCTACAATGAGCAGTTCTTC. Translated: CASSLGTGSSYNEQFF.

V gene TRBV6-5 combines with J gene TRBJ2-5, with TRBD2 matching over 9 bases. With V trimmed by 11 bases and J by 4 bases, 5 bases remained unmatched. The CDR3 totals 12 residues. Germline V lookup: CDR1 MNHEY, CDR2 SVGAGI. CDR3 bases: TGTGCCTCGCGGGGGGGAGGAGAGACCCAGTACTTC. This codes for CASRGGGETQYF.

The V gene is TRBV1, the J gene TRBJ2-7; the D call TRBD2 from the table was never checked on the DNA. TRBV1 is a known pseudogene. The CDR3 spans 17 residues. The CDR3 loop reads CTSSQPPTGLGHYEQYF. The CDR3 region has the DNA TGCACCAGCAGCCAGCCCCCCACCGGACTAGGGCACTACGAGCAGTACTTC.

Only a few counts were recorded for this clone. The chain links TRBV6-2 or TRBV6-3 to TRBJ2-7; 7 nucleotides agree with TRBD1. V gave up 2 bases and J gave up 6 bases; unmatched junction bases: 10. This CDR3 contains 15 residues. Germline V gives CDR1 MNHEY, CDR2 SVGEGT. DNA of the CDR3: TGTGCCAGCAGTTACCACAGTCCCTCAGGGGGCGAGCAGTACTTC. Translating gives CASSYHSPSGGEQYF.

Comments on this clone: Other nucleotide sequences in the sample specify the same CDR3. This rearrangement joins TRBV10-1 to TRBJ2-3, with TRBD2 matching over 9 bases. This CDR3 is 15 amino acids long. Looked up from germline, CDR1 is WNHNN and CDR2 is SYGVQD (reference sequence). J lost 2 bases, V lost 4 bases, and 4 bases had no gene match. The DNA of the CDR3 is TGCGCCAGCAGTGCGGCTAGCGGGGTCACAGATACGCAGTATTTT. It codes for CASSAASGVTDTQYF.

V and J are TRBV7-9 and TRBJ1-1; TRBD1 might be the D (5 bases). Per germline, CDR1 SEHNR and CDR2 FQNEAQ (reference sequence). The CDR3 contains 14 residues. The ends were cut back, 5 bases at V and 1 base at J, with 11 bases in the middle. The CDR3 sequence is CASSPSGGNTEAFF. DNA of the CDR3: TGTGCCAGCAGCCCCTCCGGGGGGAACACTGAAGCTTTCTTT.

J is TRBJ1-4 and V is TRBV5-4; maybe TRBD1 (5 bases). Per the germline V gene, CDR1 is SGHNT and CDR2 is YYREEE (reference sequence). V was trimmed by 3 bases and J by 8 bases, leaving 17 bases between them. The CDR3 covers 15 residues. Written as DNA, the CDR3 is TGTGCCAGCAGCTCTGGGGCGGGAGACGGGGAAAAACTGTTTTTT. It translates to CASSSGAGDGEKLFF.

This chain joins TRBV15 and TRBJ2-7, with D perhaps matching TRBD2 (7 bases). V was clipped by 4 bases and J by 2 bases, with 12 bases between them. Germline CDR1 is LNHNV and CDR2 is YYDKDF (reference sequence). This CDR3 has 14 amino acids. The CDR3 protein is CATSKTGGPYEQYF. The DNA for the CDR3 is TGTGCCACCAGCAAAACGGGGGGCCCCTACGAGCAGTACTTC.

V is TRBV7-9 and J is TRBJ2-7; 8 bases map to TRBD1. The CDR3 contains 15 residues. Germline V gives CDR1 SEHNR, CDR2 FQNEAQ (reference sequence). With 5 bases clipped from V and 0 bases from J, the junction kept 6 bases outside the gene matches. The CDR3 here is CASSLAGGGSYEQYF. CDR3 nucleotides: TGTGCCAGCAGCCTCGCAGGGGGCGGCTCCTACGAGCAGTACTTC.

The chain uses TRBV6-6 and TRBJ1-4; a weak D match, TRBD1 (5 bases). Trimming removed 7 bases from V and 3 bases from J, with 12 bases in between. The CDR3 loop spans 14 amino acids. Germline V gene data show CDR1 as MNHNY and CDR2 as SVGAGI (reference sequence). The CDR3 loop reads CASKIGGANEKLFF. In nucleotides, the CDR3 is TGTGCCAGCAAGATCGGGGGAGCTAATGAAAAACTGTTTTTT.

Details on this clone: The same CDR3 is also encoded by other DNA sequences in this sample. The chain carries TRBV5-1 and TRBJ2-1; 7 bases are shared with TRBD2. In germline, CDR1 is SGHRS, CDR2 YFSETQ. This CDR3 spans 11 amino acids. Losses at the gene ends were 4 bases for V and 9 bases for J; bases not matched to a gene: 1. For the CDR3, the DNA is TGCGCCAGCAGCCGCGGGGGTGAGCAGTTCTTC. The encoded protein is CASSRGGEQFF.

This sequence joins TRBV11-2 and TRBJ1-2; 9 bases fit TRBD1. The CDR3 extends over 15 amino acids. The V gene's germline CDR1 is SGHAT and CDR2 FQNNGV. V shed 5 bases, J shed 5 bases, and the junction held 9 bases outside the gene matches. The CDR3 spells CASSLPGQGVYGYTF. For the CDR3, the DNA is TGTGCCAGCAGCCTACCGGGACAGGGAGTGTATGGCTACACCTTC.

V usage is TRBV7-9 and J usage is TRBJ1-5, with a tentative D call TRBD1 (6 bases). The germline CDR1 and CDR2 sequences are SEHNR and FQNEAQ (reference sequence). The length of the CDR3 is 16 residues. V lost 5 bases and J lost 7, with 21 bases in between. The CDR3 region is CASSLQGTQGEQPQHF. Here the CDR3 DNA reads TGTGCCAGCAGCCTACAGGGCACCCAGGGCGAACAGCCCCAGCATTTT.

This chain joins TRBV7-8 and TRBJ2-3, with 8 positions matching TRBD2. CDR3 length equals 15 residues. Per the germline V gene, CDR1 is SGHVS and CDR2 is FQNEAQ. J gave up 4 bases and V 7 bases, and 10 bases lay outside the gene matches. The CDR3 DNA sequence: TGTGCCAGCAACCTTGGCGGGGGGAGGTCAGATACGCAGTATTTT. Protein sequence: CASNLGGGRSDTQYF.

Concerning this clone: Other DNA sequences in the sample encode the same CDR3. The gene calls are TRBV6-5 and TRBJ1-2, with 8 bases matching TRBD1. The V segment lost 2 bases and the J segment 2 bases; nucleotides outside the gene matches: 4. Per germline, CDR1 MNHEY and CDR2 SVGAGI. The CDR3 extends over 15 amino acids. The CDR3 spells CASSYSGTGNYGYTF. The CDR3 bases are TGTGCCAGCAGTTACAGCGGGACAGGAAACTATGGCTACACCTTC.

A few counts support this clone. The J gene is TRBJ1-2, the V gene TRBV2; TRBD1 is a possible D gene (5 bases). Germline loops: CDR1 SNHLY, CDR2 FYNNEI. This CDR3 contains 13 residues. The V end lost 8 bases, the J end lost 4 bases, and 14 bases lay between the germline ends. The CDR3 DNA sequence: TGTGCCAGCTACCGTGGGAGGGGCTATGGCTACACCTTC. It specifies CASYRGRGYGYTF.

This chain joins TRBV5-1 and TRBJ2-7; 11 nucleotides agree with TRBD1. Germline V gene data show CDR1 as SGHRS and CDR2 as YFSETQ. The CDR3 is 16 amino acids. After removal of 0 bases from V and 4 bases from J, the junction contained 6 bases not matched to a gene. The CDR3 sequence is CASSLAGQGAQYEQYF. Here the CDR3 DNA reads TGCGCCAGCAGCTTGGCAGGACAGGGGGCACAGTACGAGCAGTACTTC.

This clone showed up just once. The chain combines TRBV5-1 with TRBJ2-5; maybe TRBD1 (6 bases). The CDR3 length is 13 residues. CDR1 is SGHRS and CDR2 is YFSETQ in the germline V gene. Trimming removed 1 base at V and 5 bases at J, with 9 bases between. The CDR3 is CASSLQGKETQYF. As DNA, the CDR3 is TGCGCCAGCAGCTTGCAGGGGAAGGAGACCCAGTACTTC.